The rows below give T cell receptor beta chains drawn from one sample of a study of blood T cell repertoires in COVID-19. This table comes from immunoSEQ multiplex PCR, and its TCRdb copy is limited to in-frame clones, with some not included. The sample holds approximately 60,000 clones, approximately 90% seen once. The sequencing sample was made of peripheral blood. The receptors derive from a woman of 80 years or more with COVID-19, enrolled during active disease. CDR3s include the opening cysteine and the closing phenylalanine or tryptophan. Fields, in order: D gene, V gene, J gene, CDR3 length, clone size, CDR3 protein, CDR3 DNA. A D gene is named only where the DNA matches it firmly. Expanded clones are given a class, and other clones once, few, many or no size at all.

NA,TRBV4-2,TRBJ2-7,14,NA,CASSQDPSSGEQYF,TGTGCCAGCAGCCAAGATCCCTCGTCGGGGGAGCAGTACTTC
NA,TRBV3-1/TRBV3-2,TRBJ2-1,14,few,CASSQDSRDNEQFF,TGTGCCAGCAGCCAAGATTCCAGGGACAATGAGCAGTTCTTC
NA,TRBV29-1,TRBJ1-1,13,NA,CSVEDGRNTEAFF,TGCAGCGTTGAAGATGGCAGGAACACTGAAGCTTTCTTT
NA,TRBV6-5,TRBJ1-1,15,NA,CASRSGQYLNTEAFF,TGTGCCAGCAGGAGCGGACAGTACCTGAACACTGAAGCTTTCTTT
TRBD1,TRBV11-3,TRBJ2-1,15,NA,CASSLAGGRYNEQFF,TGTGCCAGCAGCTTAGCAGGGGGCCGTTACAATGAGCAGTTCTTC
NA,TRBV11-2,TRBJ1-6,17,NA,CASSLGGVLLGNSPLHF,TGTGCCAGCAGCTTAGGGGGGGTCCTTCTGGGTAATTCACCCCTCCACTTT
TRBD1,TRBV2,TRBJ2-2,15,NA,CASSDDRGGTGELFF,TGTGCCAGCAGTGACGACAGGGGGGGCACCGGGGAGCTGTTTTTT
TRBD1,TRBV7-2,TRBJ2-7,14,NA,CASSLGTGPYEQYF,TGTGCCAGCAGCTTAGGGACAGGACCTTACGAGCAGTACTTC
NA,TRBV6-5,TRBJ2-5,15,NA,CASSYVAGWGETQYF,TGTGCCAGCAGTTATGTGGCGGGGTGGGGAGAGACCCAGTACTTC
TRBD2,TRBV5-1,TRBJ2-1,18,NA,CASSLEGTSGGSGNEQFF,TGCGCCAGCAGCTTGGAGGGTACTAGCGGGGGGTCGGGCAATGAGCAGTTCTTC
TRBD1,TRBV19,TRBJ1-1,19,NA,CASSTTPGRVQGRNTEAFF,TGTGCCAGTAGCACCACCCCAGGTAGAGTACAGGGGAGGAACACTGAAGCTTTCTTT
TRBD1,TRBV14,TRBJ2-5,17,NA,CASSQGFSTGRLETQYF,TGTGCCAGCAGCCAAGGGTTTTCGACAGGGCGATTGGAGACCCAGTACTTC
NA,TRBV30,TRBJ2-7,15,once,CAWSPPGLEGYEQYF,TGTGCCTGGAGTCCCCCAGGTTTAGAGGGCTACGAGCAGTACTTC
TRBD1,TRBV15,TRBJ2-7,18,NA,CATSRELALGQDSYEQYF,TGTGCCACCAGCAGAGAATTAGCTTTGGGACAGGACTCCTACGAGCAGTACTTC
TRBD1,TRBV5-1,TRBJ2-7,14,NA,CASSLALDRAEQYF,TGCGCCAGCAGCTTGGCCTTGGACAGGGCCGAGCAGTACTTC
TRBD1,TRBV3-1/TRBV3-2,TRBJ1-6,15,NA,CASTPATGVGSPLHF,TGTGCCAGCACCCCGGCGACAGGGGTAGGGTCACCCCTCCACTTT
TRBD2,TRBV30,TRBJ2-2,15,NA,CAWSLAGAFTGELFF,TGTGCCTGGAGTCTAGCGGGAGCATTCACCGGGGAGCTGTTTTTT
TRBD1,TRBV24-1,TRBJ1-1,23,once,CATSTPSDRGGTIRKEGTPEAFF,TGTGCCACCAGTACCCCATCGGACAGGGGAGGAACCATCCGGAAGGAGGGAACGCCTGAAGCTTTCTTT
NA,TRBV6-1,TRBJ2-6,17,NA,CASSDTLRVSGANVLTF,TGTGCCAGCAGTGACACTCTTCGGGTTTCTGGGGCCAACGTCCTGACTTTC
TRBD1,TRBV3-1/TRBV3-2,TRBJ1-4,16,NA,CASSQGTGLKSGKLFF,TGTGCCAGCAGCCAGGGGACAGGGTTGAAGAGTGGAAAACTGTTTTTT
NA,TRBV28,TRBJ1-4,15,NA,CASRGNRVTNEKLFF,TGTGCCAGCAGAGGAAACAGGGTAACTAATGAAAAACTGTTTTTT
NA,TRBV2,TRBJ1-5,13,NA,CASSAGLWQPQHF,TGTGCCAGCAGTGCAGGGCTGTGGCAGCCCCAGCATTTT
NA,TRBV10-3,TRBJ2-5,13,NA,CAISAQGQETQYF,TGTGCCATCAGTGCTCAGGGCCAAGAGACCCAGTACTTC
TRBD1,TRBV11-2,TRBJ2-2,17,NA,CASSSHLDRGRTGELFF,TGTGCCAGCAGCTCCCACCTGGACAGGGGAAGGACCGGGGAGCTGTTTTTT
NA,TRBV6-5,TRBJ1-3,15,NA,CASSKGDPSGNTIYF,TGTGCCAGCAGCAAGGGGGATCCCTCTGGAAACACCATATATTTT
NA,TRBV5-1,TRBJ1-2,14,once,CASSPDGQNYGYTF,TGCGCCAGCAGCCCCGACGGACAGAACTATGGCTACACCTTC
NA,TRBV19,TRBJ1-2,14,NA,CASSAAPGAYGYTF,TGTGCCAGTAGTGCGGCCCCAGGGGCCTACGGCTACACCTTC
NA,TRBV5-1,TRBJ2-7,16,NA,CASSPWGGRTSYEQYF,TGCGCCAGCAGCCCTTGGGGGGGGCGGACCTCCTACGAGCAGTACTTC
TRBD1,TRBV11-2,TRBJ1-1,15,once,CASSFRRTGDTEAFF,TGTGCCAGCAGCTTCCGTCGGACAGGGGACACTGAAGCTTTCTTT
NA,TRBV5-1,TRBJ2-1,15,NA,CASSFWGDPYNEQFF,TGCGCCAGCAGCTTTTGGGGGGACCCTTACAATGAGCAGTTCTTC
NA,TRBV2,TRBJ2-1,15,NA,CASSLPGFPGNEQFF,TGTGCCAGCAGCCTTCCGGGATTCCCGGGGAATGAGCAGTTCTTC
NA,TRBV14,TRBJ1-6,17,NA,CASSQDIESSYNSPLHF,TGTGCCAGCAGCCAAGATATTGAGAGCTCCTATAATTCACCCCTCCACTTT
NA,TRBV2,TRBJ1-2,14,NA,CASSEGARSYGYTF,TGTGCCAGCAGTGAGGGGGCGCGAAGCTATGGCTACACCTTC
TRBD2,TRBV13,TRBJ2-5,15,NA,CASSILAGGLETQYF,TGTGCCAGCAGCATACTAGCGGGGGGGCTCGAGACCCAGTACTTC
TRBD1,TRBV12-5,TRBJ1-5,15,NA,CASGLGTGSGQPQHF,TGTGCTAGTGGTTTGGGGACAGGGTCGGGTCAGCCCCAGCATTTT
NA,TRBV5-1,TRBJ2-1,14,NA,CASSLSTGFREQFF,TGCGCCAGCAGCTTATCAACAGGTTTCAGGGAGCAGTTCTTC
TRBD1,TRBV6-5,TRBJ1-3,15,NA,CASIPDRASGNTIYF,TGTGCCAGCATCCCGGACAGGGCGAGTGGAAACACCATATATTTT
NA,TRBV5-1,TRBJ2-6,13,NA,CASSLAQDNVLTF,TGCGCCAGCAGCTTGGCCCAGGACAACGTCCTGACTTTC
NA,TRBV9,TRBJ2-5,15,NA,CASSVSPVGWETQYF,TGTGCCAGCAGCGTATCCCCTGTCGGGTGGGAGACCCAGTACTTC
TRBD1,TRBV5-1,TRBJ1-2,15,NA,CASSVNGQGADGYTF,TGCGCCAGCAGCGTTAATGGACAGGGGGCTGATGGCTACACCTTC
NA,TRBV7-2,TRBJ1-1,12,NA,CASSSQNTEAFF,TGTGCCAGCAGCTCCCAGAACACTGAAGCTTTCTTT
NA,TRBV6-6,TRBJ1-5,15,NA,CASSYRAGPNQPQHF,TGTGCCAGCAGTTACAGGGCAGGGCCGAATCAGCCCCAGCATTTT
TRBD2,TRBV2,TRBJ2-2,17,NA,CASTGLAGGSNTGELFF,TGTGCCAGCACTGGACTAGCGGGGGGCTCTAACACCGGGGAGCTGTTTTTT
NA,TRBV7-2,TRBJ2-7,14,NA,CASSLAGGRAEQYF,TGTGCCAGCAGCTTAGCGGGGGGGCGGGCCGAGCAGTACTTC
NA,TRBV5-1,TRBJ2-1,14,NA,CASSPDGGAYEQFF,TGCGCCAGCAGCCCGGATGGGGGCGCCTATGAGCAGTTCTTC
TRBD1,TRBV5-4,TRBJ1-2,17,NA,CASRNGQGRFFGYGYTF,TGTGCCAGCAGAAACGGACAGGGGAGGTTCTTTGGCTATGGCTACACCTTC
NA,TRBV4-1,TRBJ2-3,13,few,CASSQDKGDTQYF,TGCGCCAGCAGCCAAGATAAGGGGGATACGCAGTATTTT
NA,TRBV30,TRBJ2-5,11,NA,CAWERKETQYF,TGTGCCTGGGAGCGGAAGGAGACCCAGTACTTC
TRBD2,TRBV6-6,TRBJ2-7,15,NA,CASSPLAGGTSEQYF,TGTGCCAGCAGCCCACTAGCGGGGGGGACCTCCGAGCAGTACTTC
TRBD2,TRBV7-6,TRBJ2-3,18,NA,CASSPRLAGGISTDTQYF,TGTGCCAGCAGCCCTAGACTAGCGGGGGGCATAAGCACAGATACGCAGTATTTT
TRBD2,TRBV5-1,TRBJ2-2,15,NA,CASSLTAGSTGELFF,TGCGCCAGCAGCTTAACAGCGGGGTCCACCGGGGAGCTGTTTTTT
NA,TRBV5-6,TRBJ2-2,13,NA,CASSFRTAGELFF,TGTGCCAGCAGCTTTAGGACAGCCGGGGAGCTGTTTTTT